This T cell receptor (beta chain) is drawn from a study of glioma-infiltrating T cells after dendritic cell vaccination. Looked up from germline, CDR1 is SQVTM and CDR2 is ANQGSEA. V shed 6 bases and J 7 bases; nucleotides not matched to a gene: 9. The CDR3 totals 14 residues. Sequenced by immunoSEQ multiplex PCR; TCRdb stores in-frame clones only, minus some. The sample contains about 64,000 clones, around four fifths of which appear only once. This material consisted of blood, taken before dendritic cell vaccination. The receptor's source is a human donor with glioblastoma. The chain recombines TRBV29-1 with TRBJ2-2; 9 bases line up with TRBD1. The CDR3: CSVGQGSGFGELFF. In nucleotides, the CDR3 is TGCAGCGTCGGACAGGGGTCCGGATTCGGGGAGCTGTTTTTT.